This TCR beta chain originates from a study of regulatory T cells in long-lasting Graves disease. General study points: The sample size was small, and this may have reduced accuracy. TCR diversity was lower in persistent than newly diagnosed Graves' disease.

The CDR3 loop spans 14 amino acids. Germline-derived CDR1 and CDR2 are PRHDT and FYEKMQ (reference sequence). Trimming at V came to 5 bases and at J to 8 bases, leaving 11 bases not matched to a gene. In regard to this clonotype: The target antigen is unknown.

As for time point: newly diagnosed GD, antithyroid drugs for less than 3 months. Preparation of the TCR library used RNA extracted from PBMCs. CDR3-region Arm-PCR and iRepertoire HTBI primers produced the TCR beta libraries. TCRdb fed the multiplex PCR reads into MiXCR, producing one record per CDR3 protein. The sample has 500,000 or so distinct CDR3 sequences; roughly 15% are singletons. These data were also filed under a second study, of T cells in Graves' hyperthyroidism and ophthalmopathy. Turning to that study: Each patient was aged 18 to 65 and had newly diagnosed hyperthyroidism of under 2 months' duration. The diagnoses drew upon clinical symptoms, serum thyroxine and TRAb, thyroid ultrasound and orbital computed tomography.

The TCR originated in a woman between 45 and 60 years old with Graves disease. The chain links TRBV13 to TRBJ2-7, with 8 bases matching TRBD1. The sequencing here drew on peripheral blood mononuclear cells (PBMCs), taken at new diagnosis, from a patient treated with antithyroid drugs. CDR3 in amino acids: CASSPHDRGHKQYF. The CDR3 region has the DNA TGTGCCAGCAGCCCCCACGACAGGGGCCACAAGCAGTACTTC.